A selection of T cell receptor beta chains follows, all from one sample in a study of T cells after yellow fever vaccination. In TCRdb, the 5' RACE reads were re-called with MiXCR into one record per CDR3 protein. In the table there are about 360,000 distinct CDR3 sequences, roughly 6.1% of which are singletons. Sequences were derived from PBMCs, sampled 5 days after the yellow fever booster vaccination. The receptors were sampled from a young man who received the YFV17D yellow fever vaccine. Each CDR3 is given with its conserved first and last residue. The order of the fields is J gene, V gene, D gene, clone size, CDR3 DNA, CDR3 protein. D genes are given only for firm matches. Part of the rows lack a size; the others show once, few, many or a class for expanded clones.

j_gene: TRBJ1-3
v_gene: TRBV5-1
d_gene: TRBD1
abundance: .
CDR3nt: TGCGCCAGCAGCCTGACGGGACAGGGGGCAAACACCATATATTTT
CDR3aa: CASSLTGQGANTIYF

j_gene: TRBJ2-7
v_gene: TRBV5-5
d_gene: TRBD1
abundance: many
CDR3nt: TGTGCCAGCAGTCCCCACAGGGGCCCCTACGAGCAGTACTTC
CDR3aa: CASSPHRGPYEQYF

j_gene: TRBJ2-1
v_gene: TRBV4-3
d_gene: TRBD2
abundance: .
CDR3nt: TGCGCCAGCAGCCAAGGGACTAGCCGCTACAATGAGCAGTTCTTC
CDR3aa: CASSQGTSRYNEQFF

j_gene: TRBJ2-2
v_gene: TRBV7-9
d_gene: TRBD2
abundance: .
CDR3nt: TGTGCCAGCCGGGGGGGAGTGGCACCCGGGGAGCTGTTTTTT
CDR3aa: CASRGGVAPGELFF

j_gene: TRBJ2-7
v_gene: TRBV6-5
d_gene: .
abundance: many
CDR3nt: TGTGCCAGCAGTTACGGGCGTAACTACGAGCAGTACTTC
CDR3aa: CASSYGRNYEQYF

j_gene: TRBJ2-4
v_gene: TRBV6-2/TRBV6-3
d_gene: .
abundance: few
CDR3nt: TGTGCCAGCAGTCAGAGATCCGGAAGGACGAACATTCAGTACTTC
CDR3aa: CASSQRSGRTNIQYF

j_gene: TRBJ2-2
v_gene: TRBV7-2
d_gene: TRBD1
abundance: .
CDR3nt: TGTGCCAGCAGCGCCGGACAGGGAGCCGGGGAGCTGTTTTTT
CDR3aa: CASSAGQGAGELFF

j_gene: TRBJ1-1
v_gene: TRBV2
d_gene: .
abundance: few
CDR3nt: TGTGCCAGCAAGATCCAGGATACTGAAGCTTTCTTT
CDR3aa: CASKIQDTEAFF

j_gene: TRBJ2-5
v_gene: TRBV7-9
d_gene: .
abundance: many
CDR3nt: TGTGCCAGCAGCCGACGGTCCGTGGCGGAGACCCAGTACTTC
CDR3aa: CASSRRSVAETQYF

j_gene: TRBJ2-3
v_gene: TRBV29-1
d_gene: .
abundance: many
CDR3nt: TGCAGCGTTCTTCTCGGGGGGCAACACACAGATACGCAGTATTTT
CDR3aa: CSVLLGGQHTDTQYF

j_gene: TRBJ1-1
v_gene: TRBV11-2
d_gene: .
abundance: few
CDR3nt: TGTGCCAGCAGCTTATGGTTCGGACGGCCCCGACCGGACACTGAAGCTTTCTTT
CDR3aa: CASSLWFGRPRPDTEAFF

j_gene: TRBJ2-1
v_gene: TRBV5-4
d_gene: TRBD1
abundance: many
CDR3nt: TGTGCCAGCAGCTCCGGCCGGGACAGGAGCAACAATGAGCAGTTCTTC
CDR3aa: CASSSGRDRSNNEQFF

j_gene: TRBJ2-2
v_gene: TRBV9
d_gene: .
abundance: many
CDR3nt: TGTGCCAGCAGCGTAGGAGGTACCGGGGAGCTGTTTTTT
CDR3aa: CASSVGGTGELFF

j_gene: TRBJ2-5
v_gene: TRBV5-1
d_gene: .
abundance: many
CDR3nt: TGCGCCAGCAGCTTGGTTGGGGGTCAGCTCCCCGAGACCCAGTACTTC
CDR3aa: CASSLVGGQLPETQYF

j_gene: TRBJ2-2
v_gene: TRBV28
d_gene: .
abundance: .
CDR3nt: TGTGCCAGCAGTGGTCGGAGTGGTAGGGCAAACACCGGGGAGCTGTTTTTT
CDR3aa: CASSGRSGRANTGELFF

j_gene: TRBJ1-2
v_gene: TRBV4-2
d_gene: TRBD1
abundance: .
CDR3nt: TGTGCCAGCAGCCAATCCGGGACAGACTATGGCTACACCTTC
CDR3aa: CASSQSGTDYGYTF

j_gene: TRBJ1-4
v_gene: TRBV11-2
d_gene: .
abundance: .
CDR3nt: TGTGCCAGCAGCCCACTGTGGCGGAATAATGAAAAACTGTTTTTT
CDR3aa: CASSPLWRNNEKLFF

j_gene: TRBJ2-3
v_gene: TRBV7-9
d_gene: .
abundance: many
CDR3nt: TGTGCCAGCAGCTCACTGCGGGACATCTTCACAGATACGCAGTATTTT
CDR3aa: CASSSLRDIFTDTQYF

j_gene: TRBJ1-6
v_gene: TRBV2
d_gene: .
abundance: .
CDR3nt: TGTGCCAGCACCCTCCAGCCCCTTAATTCACCCCTCCACTTT
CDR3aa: CASTLQPLNSPLHF

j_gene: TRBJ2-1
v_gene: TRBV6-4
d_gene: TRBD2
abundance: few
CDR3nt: TGTGCCAGCACCTTAATTGGGACTAGCGGCTACAATGAGCAGTTCTTC
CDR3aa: CASTLIGTSGYNEQFF

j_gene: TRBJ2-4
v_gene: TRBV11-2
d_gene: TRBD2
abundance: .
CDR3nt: TGTGCCAGCAGCTTTTCCGGGACTAGCGGGATAGGAACCAAAAACATTCAGTACTTC
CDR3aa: CASSFSGTSGIGTKNIQYF

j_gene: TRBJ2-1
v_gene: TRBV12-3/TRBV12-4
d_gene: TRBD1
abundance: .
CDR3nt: TGTGCCAGCAGTTTCGGACAGGGCGGTGAGCAGTTCTTC
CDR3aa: CASSFGQGGEQFF

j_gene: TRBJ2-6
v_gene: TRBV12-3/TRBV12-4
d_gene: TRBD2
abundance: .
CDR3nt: TGTGCCAGCAGTTTCAGTTCGCAGGTATTCGGCGGGAGGGACTCTGGGGCCAACGTCCTGACTTTC
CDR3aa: CASSFSSQVFGGRDSGANVLTF

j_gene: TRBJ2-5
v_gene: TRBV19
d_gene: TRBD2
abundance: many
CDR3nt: TGTGCCAGTAGTGGCCGACTAGCGGGAGATCAAGAGACCCAGTACTTC
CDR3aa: CASSGRLAGDQETQYF

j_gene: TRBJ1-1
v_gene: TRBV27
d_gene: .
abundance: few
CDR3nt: TGTGCCAGCCTGGGGGTGAACACTGAAGCTTTCTTT
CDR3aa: CASLGVNTEAFF

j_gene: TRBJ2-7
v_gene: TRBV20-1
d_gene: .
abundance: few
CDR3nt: TGCAGTGCTAGAGATTTTGGGGTGAGGGGAGCCTTCGTTTACGAGCAGTACTTC
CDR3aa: CSARDFGVRGAFVYEQYF

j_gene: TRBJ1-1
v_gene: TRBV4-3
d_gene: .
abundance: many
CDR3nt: TGCGCCAGCAGTCAAAACAGGGAGAGGACTGAAGCTTTCTTT
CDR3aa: CASSQNRERTEAFF

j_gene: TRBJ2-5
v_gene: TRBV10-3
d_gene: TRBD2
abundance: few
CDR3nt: TGTGCCATCAGTGAGCGAGCGGGGGAGACCCAGTACTTC
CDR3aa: CAISERAGETQYF

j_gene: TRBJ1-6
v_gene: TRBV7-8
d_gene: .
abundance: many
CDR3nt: TGTGCCAGCAGCTTCCGGGAAGGGGAGGAAACCCTCCACTTT
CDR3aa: CASSFREGEETLHF

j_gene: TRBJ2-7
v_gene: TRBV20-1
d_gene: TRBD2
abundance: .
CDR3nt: TGCTGTGCTAGAGCCCGAAGGACTAGCGGGAGTATCAACGAGCAGTACTTC
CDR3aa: CCARARRTSGSINEQYF

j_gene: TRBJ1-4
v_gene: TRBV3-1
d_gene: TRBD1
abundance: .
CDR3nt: TGTGCCACCAGCCATCCCGGGACAGGGAATGAAAAACTGTTTTTT
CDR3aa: CATSHPGTGNEKLFF

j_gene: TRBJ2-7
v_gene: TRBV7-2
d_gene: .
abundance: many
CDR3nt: TGTGCCAGCAGTCTTGGGACACAACGCTACGAGCAGTACTTC
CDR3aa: CASSLGTQRYEQYF

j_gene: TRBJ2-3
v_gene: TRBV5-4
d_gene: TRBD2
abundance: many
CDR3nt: TGTGCCAGCAGCTCTGGGGGGACTAGCGGACACACAGATACGCAGTATTTT
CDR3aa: CASSSGGTSGHTDTQYF

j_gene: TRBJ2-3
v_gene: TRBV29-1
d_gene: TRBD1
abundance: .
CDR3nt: TGCAGCGTTTCAGCCGGGACAGGGGGGGATACGCAGTATTTT
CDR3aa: CSVSAGTGGDTQYF

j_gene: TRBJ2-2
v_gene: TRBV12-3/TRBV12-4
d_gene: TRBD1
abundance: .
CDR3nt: TGTACCTGCAGTCCGCCGATCAGGGGGCGCAACACCGGGGAGCTGTTTTTT
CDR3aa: CTCSPPIRGRNTGELFF